This entry is about one T cell receptor beta chain. The source of the sample is a study of blood T cell repertoires in COVID-19. Study at large: Whether acute or convalescent, the COVID-19 samples came from the United States, Italy and Spain.

The protocol was immunoSEQ multiplex PCR, while the TCRdb copy is restricted to in-frame clones and leaves out a portion. The table records approximately 240,000 clones, 85% to 90% of them present only once. The germline gives CDR1 MDHEN, CDR2 SYDVKM. This CDR3 is 13 amino acids long. V lost 5 bases to trimming and J lost 2 bases; unmatched junction nucleotides: 2. The sequenced sample was PBMCs or T cells enriched from blood (not recorded which). The clonotype originates from a woman younger than 30 in a cohort exposed to, infected with or recovered from COVID-19 (not recorded which). The gene calls are TRBV28 and TRBJ1-2, with 7 bases identical to TRBD1. The CDR3 DNA reads TGTGCCAGCAGTAACAGGGGAAACTATGGCTACACCTTC. This codes for CASSNRGNYGYTF.